The sequence of this T cell receptor beta chain was determined in a study of T cell responses to AZD1222 COVID-19 vaccine. With 6 bases removed from V and 4 bases from J, the gap between germline ends came to 13 bases. Germline V gene lookup returns CDR1 SQVTM and CDR2 ANQGSEA. The CDR3 has 12 residues. This clone came up many times. Its antigen is unidentified. TCRdb keeps only in-frame clones here, not all; method: immunoSEQ multiplex PCR. The sample has approximately 150,000 clones; more than 70% are singletons. Overall study findings and caveats: It should be noted that donors were predominantly white British and more often female, and clonal diversity was possibly underestimated.

The genes are TRBV29-1 and TRBJ2-7; maybe TRBD2 (6 bases). The sample in question was peripheral blood, obtained 28 days after the second AZD1222 dose. The clonotype was recovered from an adult who received the AZD1222 COVID-19 vaccine. The CDR3 here is CSVRDSLYEQYF. The CDR3 DNA sequence: TGCAGCGTCCGGGACTCATTGTACGAGCAGTACTTC.